The 15 T cell receptor beta chains below come from one sample, sequenced in a study of blood T cell repertoires in COVID-19. Assay used: immunoSEQ multiplex PCR; TCRdb lists only in-frame clones, some missing. Altogether over 200,000 clones are present, about 90% being singletons, with the ten largest covering about 3.1%. Sequences were obtained from peripheral blood. These receptors all stem from a woman younger than 45 who had recovered from COVID-19.

The V gene is TRBV30, the J gene TRBJ2-3; TRBD2 agrees at 7 bases. Germline assignment: CDR1 GTSNPN and CDR2 SVGIG (reference sequence). The length of the CDR3 is 14 residues. V shed 2 bases, J shed 5 bases, and the junction held 7 bases outside the gene matches. The CDR3 reads CAWSRAGVVDTQYF. The CDR3, as DNA: TGTGCCTGGAGTAGGGCGGGGGTTGTAGATACGCAGTATTTT.

The chain has TRBV2 and TRBJ2-7; 10 bases are a match to TRBD2. Germline loops: CDR1 SNHLY, CDR2 FYNNEI. There are 13 residues in the CDR3. V gave up 10 bases and J gave up 2 bases; unmatched junction bases: 5. This CDR3 reads CAILAGDTYEQYF. The DNA for the CDR3 is TGTGCCATCCTAGCGGGGGACACCTACGAGCAGTACTTC.

V and J are TRBV6-2 or TRBV6-3 and TRBJ2-7; D possibly corresponds to TRBD1 (6 bases). Germline assignment: CDR1 MNHEY and CDR2 SVGEGT. There are 13 residues in the CDR3. Trimming removed 5 bases at V and 4 bases at J, with 12 bases between. The CDR3 here is CASSLQGYYEQYF. CDR3 coding DNA: TGTGCCAGCAGTCTACAGGGATATTACGAGCAGTACTTC.

This clone occurred a few times. V usage is TRBV11-3 and J usage is TRBJ2-1; D may be TRBD2 (5 bases). There are 13 residues in the CDR3. Trimming removed 5 bases from V and 4 bases from J, with 9 bases in between. Per the germline V gene, CDR1 is SGHNT and CDR2 is YENEEA. CDR3: CASSMDFYNEQFF. The CDR3, as DNA: TGTGCCAGCAGCATGGACTTTTACAATGAGCAGTTCTTC.

V and J are TRBV7-9 and TRBJ2-3; a weak D match, TRBD1 (6 bases). V was trimmed by 0 bases and J by 3 bases, leaving 19 bases between them. This CDR3 has 18 amino acids. The germline V gene has CDR1 SEHNR and CDR2 FQNEAQ (reference sequence). The CDR3 nucleotides are TGTGCCAGCAGCTTAGCAAGGTCCCATCTAGGGGGTACAGATACGCAGTATTTT. Its translation: CASSLARSHLGGTDTQYF.

V usage is TRBV5-4 and J usage is TRBJ1-1; D may be TRBD1 (5 bases). Germline CDR1 reads SGHNT; CDR2 reads YYREEE (reference sequence). This CDR3 region has 14 residues. Trimming removed 4 bases at V and 3 bases at J, with 13 bases between. The CDR3: CASSVMGGDTEAFF. Here the CDR3 DNA reads TGTGCCAGCAGCGTAATGGGGGGGGACACTGAAGCTTTCTTT.

The chain recombines TRBV18 with TRBJ2-1; 13 bases are shared with TRBD2. V lost 5 bases and J lost 10; bases outside the gene matches: 8. CDR3 length: 15 residues. Germline lookup yields CDR1 KGHSH and CDR2 LQKENI. The CDR3 loop is CASSSGLAGDGEQFF. The CDR3 nucleotides read TGTGCCAGCTCATCCGGACTAGCGGGGGACGGCGAGCAGTTCTTC.

This clone was observed a single time. The chain uses TRBV11-2 and TRBJ2-1; TRBD1 might be the D (5 bases). Germline V gene sequence: CDR1 SGHAT, CDR2 FQNNGV. Trimming left V 2 bases short and J 5 bases short, with 10 bases between. This CDR3 region has 14 residues. The CDR3 coding sequence is TGTGCCAGCAGCTTACTTTCGACAGACAATGAGCAGTTCTTC. It yields the protein CASSLLSTDNEQFF.

This clone was counted a single time. The chain recombines TRBV28 with TRBJ2-3, with TRBD2 identical over 12 bases. This CDR3 has 17 amino acids. J gave up 1 base and V 4 bases, and 6 bases lay outside the gene matches. Germline CDR1 reads MDHEN; CDR2 reads SYDVKM. In DNA, the CDR3 is TGTGCCAGCAGTTCCCGACGACTAGCGGGAGGCACAGATACGCAGTATTTT. Residues: CASSSRRLAGGTDTQYF. Together with reference TRBV28 and TRBJ2-3, the CDR3 gives the full variable domain: DVKVTQSSRYLVKRTGEKVFLECVQDMDHENMFWYRQDPGLGLRLIYFSYDVKMKEKGDIPEGYSVSREKKERFSLILESASTNQTSMYLCASSSRRLAGGTDTQYFGPGTRLTVL.

This sequence joins TRBV6-5 and TRBJ1-2; 8 nucleotides agree with TRBD1. With V trimmed by 1 base and J by 1 base, 5 bases remained unmatched. This CDR3 contains 16 residues. The germline V gene encodes CDR1 MNHEY and CDR2 SVGAGI. The CDR3 nucleotides read TGTGCCAGCAGTTACTTGGGGACAGGAATTAACTATGGCTACACCTTC. It encodes CASSYLGTGINYGYTF.

This chain uses TRBV27 with TRBJ1-2, with a weak D call TRBD1 (6 bases). V was clipped by 6 bases and J by 10 bases, with 21 bases between them. Germline CDR1 is MNHEY and CDR2 is SMNVEV (reference sequence). The CDR3 runs 14 residues. The CDR3 is CASRSQGQGPYYTF. The CDR3 DNA reads as TGTGCCAGCAGATCGCAGGGCCAGGGGCCGTACTACACCTTC.

The genes are TRBV4-1 and TRBJ2-2; D is undetermined. Per the germline V gene, CDR1 is MGHRA and CDR2 is YSYEKL. CDR3 size: 13 residues. The V and J ends lost 5 bases and 7 bases respectively, with 11 bases between them. CDR3 loop: CASSYESGGELFF. CDR3 bases: TGCGCCAGCAGCTACGAGTCTGGCGGGGAGCTGTTTTTT.

This chain joins TRBV9 and TRBJ2-5; the D gene is possibly TRBD2 (7 bases). Trimming cost V 4 bases and J 1 base, with 14 bases left between them. The germline V gene encodes CDR1 SGDLS and CDR2 YYNGEE. The CDR3 is made up of 15 amino acids. The CDR3: CASSIRGASQETQYF. The CDR3 region has the DNA TGTGCCAGCAGCATACGGGGGGCCAGCCAAGAGACCCAGTACTTC.

For this clone: Additional DNA sequences in this sample encode the identical CDR3. The V gene is TRBV18, the J gene TRBJ2-5; weak D call: TRBD1 (5 bases). The CDR3 is made up of 13 amino acids. V dropped 3 bases and J dropped 2 bases, with 7 bases sitting between them. Germline CDR1 and CDR2: KGHSH and LQKENI. CDR3 residues: CASSPGQQETQYF. The CDR3, as DNA: TGTGCCAGCTCACCGGGGCAGCAAGAGACCCAGTACTTC.

The chain is built from TRBV6-5 and TRBJ1-6; D is possibly TRBD1 (5 bases). Trimming took off 2 bases at V and 5 bases at J, with 7 bases between the two ends. The germline V gene encodes CDR1 MNHEY and CDR2 SVGAGI. The CDR3 extends over 14 amino acids. CDR3 residues: CASSYAGDNSPLHF. CDR3 nucleotide sequence: TGTGCCAGCAGTTACGCGGGGGATAATTCACCCCTCCACTTT.